This T cell receptor beta chain is from a study of blood T cell repertoires in COVID-19. Original data processing: Reference gene primer amplification gave estimated nucleated cell counts. Method: immunoSEQ multiplex PCR; TCRdb's copy keeps in-frame clones and lacks some. V, J and clone size are taken as reported in that table, and D and trimming were inferred from the DNA itself. The sample yields under 400,000 clones, about nine tenths seen once. Germline CDR1 and CDR2: SGHDT and YYEEEE. This CDR3 is built from 16 residues. Germline trimming cut 0 bases from V and 3 bases from J; bases unmatched to any gene: 7.

The source material was peripheral blood. This clonotype was sampled from a woman aged 30 to 39 with COVID-19, enrolled during active disease. V gene TRBV5-6 combines with J gene TRBJ1-2; 8 positions match TRBD1. In DNA, the CDR3 is TGTGCCAGCAGCTTGGCCAAGACAGGGGTGTACTATGGCTACACCTTC. The encoded protein is CASSLAKTGVYYGYTF.